This T cell receptor beta chain is from a study of regulatory T cells in long-lasting Graves disease. Findings and limits, study-wide: Results may be inaccurate due to the small sample size. Gene preferences differed: TRBV28, TRBJ1-2, TRBJ2-5 in persistent cases.

As to time point: newly diagnosed GD, antithyroid drugs for less than 3 months. Preparation of the TCR library used RNA extracted from PBMCs. Patients were enrolled at an endocrinology department in Xi'an, China. Both iRepertoire HTBI primers and Arm-PCR of CDR3 regions were used to build the TCR beta libraries. TCRdb used MiXCR to reprocess the multiplex PCR reads, holding one entry per CDR3 protein. The sample lists about 210,000 distinct CDR3 sequences, roughly 18% occurring once. There are many counts of this clonotype. Its target is unknown. This CDR3 is 17 amino acids long. Trimming took 0 bases from V and 5 from J; bases not matched to a gene: 6. The same sample was also used in a study of T cells in Graves' hyperthyroidism and ophthalmopathy. That report adds: HTBI primers were the set used in a first-round RT-PCR of the TCR CDR3.

The V gene is TRBV12-3 or TRBV12-4, the J gene TRBJ2-1; TRBD2 agrees at 11 bases. The source was peripheral blood mononuclear cells (PBMCs), collected at new diagnosis, from a patient treated with antithyroid drugs. The TCR originated in a woman aged 30 to 39 with Graves disease. CDR3 in DNA: TGTGCCAGCAGTTTAGCTAGCGGGGGGGCCAAGGACAATGAGCAGTTCTTC. This translates into CASSLASGGAKDNEQFF.